This T cell receptor beta chain came from a study of blood T cell repertoires in COVID-19. The wider study: The study drew acute and convalescent COVID-19 samples from the United States, Italy and Spain. The analysed material was cDNA or gDNA that came from T cells, B-cell-depleted T cells, or PBMCs.

In the authors' methods: Amplification of reference gene primers provided the estimated nucleated cell counts. Data came from immunoSEQ multiplex PCR; TCRdb stores just in-frame clones and leaves some out. V and J calls and clone size are those listed in that table; D and trimming were worked out from the DNA. The repertoire holds some 130,000 clones, more than 60% seen once, with about an eighth in the top ten. V lost 0 bases, J lost 2 bases, and 5 bases stayed unmatched. Germline-derived CDR1 and CDR2 are SGHKS and YYEKEE (reference sequence). This CDR3 has 16 amino acids. The V and J genes are TRBV5-5 and TRBJ1-5; 7 bases match TRBD1. The sample consisted of peripheral blood. The TCR sequence derives from an older man with acute or convalescent COVID-19. CDR3 sequence: CASSLEPGGRNQPQHF. Written as DNA, the CDR3 is TGTGCCAGCAGCTTGGAACCAGGGGGGCGCAATCAGCCCCAGCATTTT.